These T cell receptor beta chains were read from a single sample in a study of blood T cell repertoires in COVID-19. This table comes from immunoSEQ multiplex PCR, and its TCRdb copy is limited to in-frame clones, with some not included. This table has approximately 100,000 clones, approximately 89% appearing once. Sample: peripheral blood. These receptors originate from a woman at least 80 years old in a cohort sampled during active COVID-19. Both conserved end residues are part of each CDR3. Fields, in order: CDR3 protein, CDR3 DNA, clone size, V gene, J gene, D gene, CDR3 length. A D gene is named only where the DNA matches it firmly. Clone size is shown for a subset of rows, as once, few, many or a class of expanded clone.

cdr3_aa: CASSPDRDTDTQYF
cdr3_nt: TGTGCCAGCAGCCCAGACAGGGATACAGATACGCAGTATTTT
clone_size: .
v_call: TRBV4-2
j_call: TRBJ2-3
d_call: TRBD1
cdr3_length: 14

cdr3_aa: CASSLGTSGGEQYF
cdr3_nt: TGTGCCAGCAGTTTGGGGACTAGCGGGGGCGAGCAGTACTTC
clone_size: .
v_call: TRBV27
j_call: TRBJ2-7
d_call: TRBD2
cdr3_length: 14

cdr3_aa: CASRQDDTEAFF
cdr3_nt: TGTGCCAGCCGACAGGATGACACTGAAGCTTTCTTT
clone_size: .
v_call: TRBV10-3
j_call: TRBJ1-1
d_call: .
cdr3_length: 12

cdr3_aa: CASSPAVNSNSPLHF
cdr3_nt: TGTGCCAGCAGCCCCGCGGTGAACTCCAATTCACCCCTCCACTTT
clone_size: .
v_call: TRBV11-2
j_call: TRBJ1-6
d_call: .
cdr3_length: 15

cdr3_aa: CASSARTGGREQYF
cdr3_nt: TGTGCCAGCAGCGCCCGGACAGGGGGCAGGGAGCAGTACTTC
clone_size: .
v_call: TRBV7-2
j_call: TRBJ2-7
d_call: TRBD1
cdr3_length: 14

cdr3_aa: CASSPDRLGNSYEQYF
cdr3_nt: TGTGCCAGCTCACCTGACAGGTTGGGGAACTCCTACGAGCAGTACTTC
clone_size: .
v_call: TRBV18
j_call: TRBJ2-7
d_call: .
cdr3_length: 16

cdr3_aa: CASSPGTDAYEQYF
cdr3_nt: TGTGCCAGCAGTCCCGGGACAGATGCATACGAGCAGTACTTC
clone_size: .
v_call: TRBV28
j_call: TRBJ2-7
d_call: TRBD1
cdr3_length: 14

cdr3_aa: CASSLVTGEQFF
cdr3_nt: TGCGCCAGCAGCTTGGTGACGGGTGAGCAGTTCTTC
clone_size: .
v_call: TRBV5-1
j_call: TRBJ2-1
d_call: .
cdr3_length: 12

cdr3_aa: CASSLDRGRYEQYF
cdr3_nt: TGTGCCAGCAGCTTGGACAGGGGACGTTACGAGCAGTACTTC
clone_size: .
v_call: TRBV5-5
j_call: TRBJ2-7
d_call: TRBD1
cdr3_length: 14

cdr3_aa: CASREPGGGNTEAFF
cdr3_nt: TGCGCCAGCAGGGAGCCGGGAGGAGGGAACACTGAAGCTTTCTTT
clone_size: .
v_call: TRBV5-1
j_call: TRBJ1-1
d_call: .
cdr3_length: 15

cdr3_aa: CASSRGRGHTKDTQYF
cdr3_nt: TGTGCCAGCAGCCGTGGGCGGGGCCACACCAAAGATACGCAGTATTTT
clone_size: .
v_call: TRBV4-2
j_call: TRBJ2-3
d_call: .
cdr3_length: 16

cdr3_aa: CASSRGGSSYNEQFF
cdr3_nt: TGTGCCAGCAGCAGGGGGGGGAGCTCCTACAATGAGCAGTTCTTC
clone_size: .
v_call: TRBV3-1/TRBV3-2
j_call: TRBJ2-1
d_call: .
cdr3_length: 15

cdr3_aa: CASSGITGSSYNEQFF
cdr3_nt: TGCGCCAGCAGTGGTATTACGGGAAGCTCCTACAATGAGCAGTTCTTC
clone_size: .
v_call: TRBV10-1
j_call: TRBJ2-1
d_call: .
cdr3_length: 16

cdr3_aa: CASSPWGQGSYEQYF
cdr3_nt: TGTGCCAGCAGCCCTTGGGGACAGGGCTCCTACGAGCAGTACTTC
clone_size: .
v_call: TRBV7-2
j_call: TRBJ2-7
d_call: TRBD1
cdr3_length: 15

cdr3_aa: CASSHSGDEAFF
cdr3_nt: TGCGCCAGCAGTCACTCCGGGGATGAAGCTTTCTTT
clone_size: once
v_call: TRBV23-1
j_call: TRBJ1-1
d_call: .
cdr3_length: 12

cdr3_aa: CASSKQSLADTQYF
cdr3_nt: TGTGCCAGTAGTAAGCAATCCCTTGCAGATACGCAGTATTTT
clone_size: .
v_call: TRBV19
j_call: TRBJ2-3
d_call: .
cdr3_length: 14

cdr3_aa: CASSPPGQAYAIGNQPQHF
cdr3_nt: TGTGCCAGCAGCCCTCCGGGACAAGCTTATGCGATAGGCAATCAGCCCCAGCATTTT
clone_size: .
v_call: TRBV21-1
j_call: TRBJ1-5
d_call: .
cdr3_length: 19

cdr3_aa: CSVTDRRSTDTQYF
cdr3_nt: TGCAGCGTCACGGACAGGCGAAGCACAGATACGCAGTATTTT
clone_size: .
v_call: TRBV29-1
j_call: TRBJ2-3
d_call: TRBD1
cdr3_length: 14

cdr3_aa: CASSPAGGPNTGELFF
cdr3_nt: TGTGCCAGCTCACCAGCGGGAGGACCGAACACCGGGGAGCTGTTTTTT
clone_size: .
v_call: TRBV18
j_call: TRBJ2-2
d_call: TRBD2
cdr3_length: 16

cdr3_aa: CASSPSTDTQYF
cdr3_nt: TGTGCCAGCTCACCCTCCACAGATACGCAGTATTTT
clone_size: .
v_call: TRBV18
j_call: TRBJ2-3
d_call: .
cdr3_length: 12

cdr3_aa: CASSGTGSVGYTF
cdr3_nt: TGTGCCAGCAGTGGAACGGGATCGGTCGGCTACACCTTC
clone_size: .
v_call: TRBV2
j_call: TRBJ1-2
d_call: .
cdr3_length: 13

cdr3_aa: CSASRANNEQFF
cdr3_nt: TGCAGTGCTAGTCGAGCGAACAATGAGCAGTTCTTC
clone_size: .
v_call: TRBV20-1
j_call: TRBJ2-1
d_call: .
cdr3_length: 12

cdr3_aa: CASSPPLGGGLQETQYF
cdr3_nt: TGTGCCAGCTCACCACCTCTAGGAGGAGGCCTCCAAGAGACCCAGTACTTC
clone_size: .
v_call: TRBV18
j_call: TRBJ2-5
d_call: .
cdr3_length: 17

cdr3_aa: CASSFGWGGNEQFF
cdr3_nt: TGTGCCAGCAGTTTTGGGTGGGGGGGCAATGAGCAGTTCTTC
clone_size: .
v_call: TRBV6-5
j_call: TRBJ2-1
d_call: TRBD2
cdr3_length: 14

cdr3_aa: CASSQEPGFVSPLHF
cdr3_nt: TGTGCCAGCAGCCAAGAACCGGGGTTTGTGTCACCCCTCCACTTT
clone_size: .
v_call: TRBV3-1/TRBV3-2
j_call: TRBJ1-6
d_call: .
cdr3_length: 15

cdr3_aa: CASSRTLIYQETQYF
cdr3_nt: TGTGCCAGCAGCAGGACTCTAATCTATCAAGAGACCCAGTACTTC
clone_size: .
v_call: TRBV9
j_call: TRBJ2-5
d_call: .
cdr3_length: 15

cdr3_aa: CASSRMGSSGANVLTF
cdr3_nt: TGTGCCAGCTCACGGATGGGCAGCTCTGGGGCCAACGTCCTGACTTTC
clone_size: .
v_call: TRBV18
j_call: TRBJ2-6
d_call: .
cdr3_length: 16

cdr3_aa: CASSFVGSGRESYEQYF
cdr3_nt: TGCGCCAGCAGCTTCGTAGGAAGCGGGAGGGAGTCCTACGAGCAGTACTTC
clone_size: .
v_call: TRBV5-1
j_call: TRBJ2-7
d_call: TRBD2
cdr3_length: 17

cdr3_aa: CASSLGQARYGYTF
cdr3_nt: TGTGCCAGCAGCTTAGGACAGGCCCGCTATGGCTACACCTTC
clone_size: .
v_call: TRBV7-9
j_call: TRBJ1-2
d_call: .
cdr3_length: 14

cdr3_aa: CASSLDSLTDTQYF
cdr3_nt: TGTGCCAGCAGCTTGGACTCCCTCACAGATACGCAGTATTTT
clone_size: .
v_call: TRBV5-4
j_call: TRBJ2-3
d_call: .
cdr3_length: 14

cdr3_aa: CASSYRTSGIAQYF
cdr3_nt: TGTGCCAGCAGCTATAGGACTAGCGGGATCGCGCAGTACTTC
clone_size: .
v_call: TRBV5-6
j_call: TRBJ2-7
d_call: TRBD2
cdr3_length: 14

cdr3_aa: CASSRDRGNSPLHF
cdr3_nt: TGTGCCAGCAGCAGGGACAGGGGTAATTCACCCCTCCACTTT
clone_size: .
v_call: TRBV3-1/TRBV3-2
j_call: TRBJ1-6
d_call: TRBD1
cdr3_length: 14

cdr3_aa: CASSRSTASVTDTQYF
cdr3_nt: TGTGCCAGCTCACGCTCGACAGCTTCTGTCACAGATACGCAGTATTTT
clone_size: .
v_call: TRBV18
j_call: TRBJ2-3
d_call: .
cdr3_length: 16

cdr3_aa: CASSLLAGGLTGELFF
cdr3_nt: TGCGCCAGCAGCTTACTAGCGGGGGGCCTCACCGGGGAGCTGTTTTTT
clone_size: .
v_call: TRBV5-1
j_call: TRBJ2-2
d_call: TRBD2
cdr3_length: 16

cdr3_aa: CASSPPGSSYEQYF
cdr3_nt: TGTGCCAGCAGCCCTCCGGGGAGCTCCTACGAGCAGTACTTC
clone_size: .
v_call: TRBV2
j_call: TRBJ2-7
d_call: .
cdr3_length: 14

cdr3_aa: CASSLRLAGTGELFF
cdr3_nt: TGTGCCAGCAGCTTGCGCCTAGCGGGCACCGGGGAGCTGTTTTTT
clone_size: once
v_call: TRBV11-1
j_call: TRBJ2-2
d_call: TRBD2
cdr3_length: 15

cdr3_aa: CASSPATGLAGEKQFF
cdr3_nt: TGTGCCAGCAGCCCGGCTACGGGACTAGCGGGGGAGAAGCAGTTCTTC
clone_size: .
v_call: TRBV5-5
j_call: TRBJ2-1
d_call: TRBD2
cdr3_length: 16

cdr3_aa: CASSWQGPTSQHF
cdr3_nt: TGTGCCAGCAGTTGGCAGGGGCCAACTTCCCAGCATTTT
clone_size: .
v_call: TRBV28
j_call: TRBJ1-5
d_call: .
cdr3_length: 13

cdr3_aa: CASTHSGLAGGRSYNEQFF
cdr3_nt: TGTGCCAGCACCCATTCGGGACTAGCGGGAGGGAGGTCCTACAATGAGCAGTTCTTC
clone_size: .
v_call: TRBV7-9
j_call: TRBJ2-1
d_call: TRBD2
cdr3_length: 19

cdr3_aa: CASSFGQASEQYF
cdr3_nt: TGTGCCAGCAGTTTCGGACAGGCGAGTGAGCAGTACTTC
clone_size: .
v_call: TRBV28
j_call: TRBJ2-7
d_call: TRBD1
cdr3_length: 13

cdr3_aa: CASSPSGDGYTF
cdr3_nt: TGTGCCAGCAGTCCATCAGGCGATGGCTACACCTTC
clone_size: .
v_call: TRBV3-1/TRBV3-2
j_call: TRBJ1-2
d_call: .
cdr3_length: 12

cdr3_aa: CASRPTAPPQETQYF
cdr3_nt: TGTGCCAGCAGACCGACAGCGCCTCCCCAAGAGACCCAGTACTTC
clone_size: .
v_call: TRBV7-9
j_call: TRBJ2-5
d_call: .
cdr3_length: 15

cdr3_aa: CASSLGTIPQETQYF
cdr3_nt: TGTGCCAGCAGCTTAGGGACTATCCCACAAGAGACCCAGTACTTC
clone_size: .
v_call: TRBV11-2
j_call: TRBJ2-5
d_call: .
cdr3_length: 15

cdr3_aa: CASSSHSDSAKYF
cdr3_nt: TGTGCCAGCTCATCCCACTCCGACAGCGCTAAGTATTTT
clone_size: .
v_call: TRBV18
j_call: TRBJ2-3
d_call: .
cdr3_length: 13

cdr3_aa: CASSLDRSGYEQYF
cdr3_nt: TGTGCCAGCAGCTTAGATCGCAGCGGCTACGAGCAGTACTTC
clone_size: .
v_call: TRBV11-2
j_call: TRBJ2-7
d_call: .
cdr3_length: 14

cdr3_aa: CASSEPTGMNEKLFF
cdr3_nt: TGTGCCAGCAGTGAACCTACAGGCATGAATGAAAAACTGTTTTTT
clone_size: .
v_call: TRBV6-1
j_call: TRBJ1-4
d_call: .
cdr3_length: 15

cdr3_aa: CAISESEREKLFF
cdr3_nt: TGTGCCATCAGTGAGTCCGAGCGGGAAAAACTGTTTTTT
clone_size: .
v_call: TRBV10-3
j_call: TRBJ1-4
d_call: .
cdr3_length: 13

cdr3_aa: CASSPPPREGLLYEQFF
cdr3_nt: TGTGCCAGCTCACCACCCCCGCGGGAGGGCCTGTTGTATGAGCAGTTCTTC
clone_size: .
v_call: TRBV18
j_call: TRBJ2-1
d_call: TRBD2
cdr3_length: 17

cdr3_aa: CASSPSATVFNTEAFF
cdr3_nt: TGCGCCAGCAGCCCCTCGGCGACAGTATTTAACACTGAAGCTTTCTTT
clone_size: once
v_call: TRBV5-1
j_call: TRBJ1-1
d_call: .
cdr3_length: 16

cdr3_aa: CASSPVPVPQGAGEAFF
cdr3_nt: TGTGCCAGCAGCCCAGTTCCCGTACCCCAGGGGGCCGGTGAAGCTTTCTTT
clone_size: .
v_call: TRBV3-1/TRBV3-2
j_call: TRBJ1-1
d_call: TRBD1
cdr3_length: 17

cdr3_aa: CASSTDYPVNTEAFF
cdr3_nt: TGCGCCAGCAGCACCGATTACCCAGTGAACACTGAAGCTTTCTTT
clone_size: .
v_call: TRBV5-1
j_call: TRBJ1-1
d_call: .
cdr3_length: 15

cdr3_aa: CASSPLGQGATIGANVLTF
cdr3_nt: TGTGCCAGTAGTCCCCTGGGGCAGGGGGCGACGATTGGGGCCAACGTCCTGACTTTC
clone_size: .
v_call: TRBV19
j_call: TRBJ2-6
d_call: TRBD1
cdr3_length: 19

cdr3_aa: CASSLGQVSPNEQFF
cdr3_nt: TGTGCCAGCAGCTTGGGGCAGGTCAGCCCTAATGAGCAGTTCTTC
clone_size: few
v_call: TRBV7-3
j_call: TRBJ2-1
d_call: .
cdr3_length: 15